Each of the 23 T cell receptor beta chains below was sequenced from the same sample in a study of blood T cell repertoires in COVID-19. Using immunoSEQ multiplex PCR, the repertoire was profiled, and TCRdb retains in-frame clones only, with some absent. The sample holds about 270,000 clones, about nine tenths seen once. The sample taken for sequencing was PBMCs or T cells enriched from blood (not recorded which). The receptors here all came from a woman in her thirties or forties with acute COVID-19.

With regard to this clone: Additional DNA sequences in this sample encode the identical CDR3. The V gene is TRBV19, the J gene TRBJ2-7, with 7 bases fitting TRBD2. Unmatched junction bases numbered 7, after V lost 6 bases and J lost 5 bases. The CDR3 is 13 amino acids. Germline CDR1 is LNHDA and CDR2 is SQIVND (reference sequence). The CDR3 coding sequence is TGTGCCAGTAGGGGCGGGAGACCCGACGAGCAGTACTTC. Its protein is CASRGGRPDEQYF.

This clone was seen a single time. CDR3 protein: CASSQGGLQGLNSPLHF. In nucleotides, the CDR3 is TGTGCCAGCAGCCAAGGGGGGCTCCAGGGCTTAAATTCACCCCTCCACTTT. The chain carries TRBV4-2 and TRBJ1-6; D might be TRBD1 (6 bases). The CDR3 consists of 17 residues. Germline V gene sequence: CDR1 LGHNA, CDR2 YNFKEQ. V shed 1 base and J shed 7 bases, with 17 bases lying between them.

The rearrangement uses TRBV14 and TRBJ2-2; 7 bases are shared with TRBD1. After removal of 4 bases from V and 3 bases from J, the junction contained 5 bases not matched to a gene. The germline V gene has CDR1 SGHDN and CDR2 FVKESK. The length of the CDR3 is 15 residues. The CDR3 DNA reads as TGTGCCAGCAGCCTCACGGGACAGTACACCGGGGAGCTGTTTTTT. Protein sequence: CASSLTGQYTGELFF.

This sequence joins TRBV6-5 and TRBJ2-2; TRBD2 might be the D (6 bases). Trimming removed 8 bases at V and 5 bases at J, with 18 bases between. This CDR3 is 15 amino acids long. Per germline, CDR1 MNHEY and CDR2 SVGAGI. CDR3 coding DNA: TGTGCCAGCTCCCGACTAGTGCCGGAGACCGGGGAGCTGTTTTTT. Translating it yields CASSRLVPETGELFF.

V gene TRBV18 combines with J gene TRBJ2-5; D gene ambiguous. Germline assignment: CDR1 KGHSH and CDR2 LQKENI. This CDR3 is 13 amino acids long. Trimming shortened V by 3 bases and J by 0 bases, and 5 bases separated the two germline ends. CDR3 sequence: CASSPSYQETQYF. The CDR3 DNA reads as TGTGCCAGCTCACCTTCGTACCAAGAGACCCAGTACTTC.

The chain employs TRBV9 and TRBJ1-2; 11 positions agree with TRBD1. The CDR3 contains 15 residues. Trimming removed 3 bases from V and 4 bases from J; junction bases left unmatched: 5. Germline V gene lookup returns CDR1 SGDLS and CDR2 YYNGEE. CDR3: CASSAGTGGTYGYTF. In DNA, the CDR3 is TGTGCCAGCAGCGCGGGGACAGGGGGAACCTATGGCTACACCTTC. The full variable domain, completed using reference TRBV9 and TRBJ1-2, is DSGVTQTPKHLITATGQRVTLRCSPRSGDLSVYWYQQSLDQGLQFLIQYYNGEERAKGNILERFSAQQFPDLHSELNLSSLELGDSALYFCASSAGTGGTYGYTFGSGTRLTVV.

The V call is TRBV28, the J call TRBJ2-3; a possible D gene is TRBD1 (5 bases). The CDR3 has 17 residues. V was trimmed by 5 bases and J by 0 bases, leaving 18 bases between them. CDR1 and CDR2 from the germline V gene are MDHEN and SYDVKM. The CDR3 sequence: CASSTTASPSSTDTQYF. The CDR3 region has the DNA TGTGCCAGCAGTACGACAGCGAGCCCTTCTAGCACAGATACGCAGTATTTT.

The table lists this clone with a few counts. V gene TRBV28 combines with J gene TRBJ1-4; the match to TRBD1 covers 7 bases. The germline V gene encodes CDR1 MDHEN and CDR2 SYDVKM. V lost 5 bases to trimming and J lost 4 bases; unmatched junction nucleotides: 7. This CDR3 comprises 15 residues. The CDR3 coding sequence is TGTGCCAGCAGTACACGACAGGGCCTTAATGAAAAACTGTTTTTT. Protein sequence: CASSTRQGLNEKLFF.

V usage is TRBV27 and J usage is TRBJ2-7; D gene unclear. Germline CDR1 is MNHEY and CDR2 is SMNVEV (reference sequence). This CDR3 comprises 15 residues. The ends were cut back, 3 bases at V and 6 bases at J, with 18 bases in the middle. CDR3 residues: CASSLSRLPVSEQYF. DNA for the CDR3: TGTGCCAGCAGTTTGAGCCGACTTCCTGTCTCCGAGCAGTACTTC.

The chain is built from TRBV6-5 and TRBJ2-7; D ambiguous. Trimming left V 4 bases short and J 0 bases short, with 7 bases between. In germline, CDR1 is MNHEY, CDR2 SVGAGI. This CDR3 comprises 13 residues. The CDR3 spells CASSLSDSYEQYF. In DNA, the CDR3 is TGTGCCAGCAGTTTGTCAGACTCCTACGAGCAGTACTTC.

This chain uses TRBV19 with TRBJ1-2, with D unclear. The CDR3 spans 13 residues. Germline CDR1 reads LNHDA; CDR2 reads SQIVND (reference sequence). With 1 base removed from V and 4 bases from J, the gap between germline ends came to 7 bases. The DNA of the CDR3 is TGTGCCAGTAGTATAGGGCGGCTCTATGGCTACACCTTC. This sequence encodes CASSIGRLYGYTF.

The rearrangement joins TRBV19 to TRBJ2-1; D is possibly TRBD2 (6 bases). Trimming removed 1 base at V and 4 bases at J, with 11 bases between. CDR1 is LNHDA and CDR2 is SQIVND in the germline V gene (reference sequence). This CDR3 region has 15 residues. The CDR3 DNA sequence: TGTGCCAGTAGTATAGGGCTAGCGCTGTACAATGAGCAGTTCTTC. This encodes CASSIGLALYNEQFF.

CDR3 residues: CASSDPLAGVGEQFF. DNA for the CDR3: TGTGCCAGCAGCGATCCTCTAGCGGGAGTTGGTGAGCAGTTCTTC. The chain employs TRBV7-2 and TRBJ2-1; 10 nucleotides match TRBD2. Germline V gives CDR1 SGHTA, CDR2 FQGNSA. The V gene end was trimmed by 5 bases and the J gene end by 9 bases; junction bases not matched to a gene: 10. The CDR3 has 15 residues. The whole variable domain, filled in from reference TRBV7-2 and TRBJ2-1, reads GAGVSQSPSNKVTEKGKDVELRCDPISGHTALYWYRQSLGQGLEFLIYFQGNSAPDKSGLPSDRFSAERTGGSVSTLTIQRTQQEDSAVYLCASSDPLAGVGEQFFGPGTRLTVL.

The rearrangement uses TRBV2 and TRBJ2-5; D not certain. From germline, CDR1 is SNHLY and CDR2 FYNNEI. The CDR3 sequence is 11 residues long. V was pared by 6 bases and J by 4 bases, with 6 bases between. The CDR3 region is CASRVGETQYF. As DNA, the CDR3 is TGTGCCAGCAGGGTCGGAGAGACCCAGTACTTC.

The chain uses TRBV4-3 and TRBJ1-4; 9 positions match TRBD1. The J segment lost 5 bases and the V segment lost 0 bases, leaving 16 bases of the junction unmatched. CDR1 and CDR2 (germline): LGHNA, YSLEER. The CDR3 has 20 residues. CDR3 bases: TGCGCCAGCAGCCAAGATAGGATTTATCGGGACAGGGCGAAAAATGAAAAACTGTTTTTT. This translates into CASSQDRIYRDRAKNEKLFF.

This chain joins TRBV15 and TRBJ2-1, with 11 nucleotides matching TRBD2. Germline-derived CDR1 and CDR2 are LNHNV and YYDKDF (reference sequence). Losses at the gene ends were 1 base for V and 7 bases for J; bases not matched to a gene: 12. This CDR3 comprises 18 residues. The CDR3 DNA reads TGTGCCACCAGCAGAGGCGGGAGTAGCGGGAGGGGGAAAAATGAGCAGTTCTTC. This encodes CATSRGGSSGRGKNEQFF.

This chain connects TRBV6-5 to TRBJ1-1; TRBD1 aligns across 9 bases. The junction had 3 bases not matched to a gene; V was cut back by 6 bases and J by 4 bases. Germline V gives CDR1 MNHEY, CDR2 SVGAGI. The CDR3 is 13 residues long. CDR3 protein: CASRQTGGTEAFF. The CDR3 nucleotides read TGTGCCAGCAGGCAGACAGGGGGCACTGAAGCTTTCTTT.

The chain joins TRBV18 to TRBJ1-2, with D maybe TRBD1 (5 bases). This CDR3 is 17 amino acids long. Germline assignment: CDR1 KGHSH and CDR2 LQKENI. V was clipped by 2 bases and J by 4 bases, with 20 bases between them. The DNA of the CDR3 is TGTGCCAGCTCACCAATGGAGACAGCGCCCCTGGGCTATGGCTACACCTTC. Protein sequence: CASSPMETAPLGYGYTF.

The CDR3: CASRSTDNEQFF. The DNA for the CDR3 is TGTGCCAGCAGGTCTACGGACAATGAGCAGTTCTTC. The chain combines TRBV12-3 or TRBV12-4 with TRBJ2-1; D unresolved. CDR3 size: 12 residues. Between the trimmed V and J ends, which lost 6 bases and 5 bases, there was a span of 8 bases.

This clone was found a few times. The V call is TRBV18, the J call TRBJ2-7; TRBD1 agrees at 8 bases. The germline CDR1 and CDR2 sequences are KGHSH and LQKENI. The CDR3 sequence is 15 residues long. The V and J ends lost 6 bases and 3 bases, in that order; junction bases with no gene match: 10. The CDR3 loop reads CASSRAGQGVYEQYF. In DNA form, the CDR3 reads TGTGCCAGCTCGCGAGCTGGACAGGGCGTCTACGAGCAGTACTTC.

This sequence joins TRBV5-1 and TRBJ2-5; TRBD1 aligns across 8 bases. Germline values: CDR1 SGHRS, CDR2 YFSETQ. The CDR3 contains 16 residues. V trimming: 4 bases; J trimming: 1 base; junction bases outside the gene matches: 9. CDR3 amino acids: CASSPSWTGTQETQYF. The DNA for the CDR3 is TGCGCCAGCAGCCCATCATGGACAGGGACCCAAGAGACCCAGTACTTC.

The V call is TRBV23-1, the J call TRBJ1-5; 7 bases line up with TRBD1. TRBV23-1 is filed as an ORF, its function uncertain. J lost 2 bases, V lost 2 bases, and 9 bases had no gene match. The CDR3 sequence is 17 residues long. The CDR3 protein is CASSQPSRQGCNQPQHF. DNA for the CDR3: TGCGCCAGCAGTCAACCGTCAAGACAGGGATGCAATCAGCCCCAGCATTTT.

The chain joins TRBV7-9 to TRBJ1-2; D is undetermined. CDR1 and CDR2 (germline): SEHNR, FQNEAQ (reference sequence). V lost 3 bases, J lost 3 bases, and 8 bases lay in between. The CDR3 runs to 13 residues. The CDR3 sequence is CASSFGSDYGYTF. As DNA, the CDR3 is TGTGCCAGCAGCTTCGGGTCGGACTATGGCTACACCTTC.